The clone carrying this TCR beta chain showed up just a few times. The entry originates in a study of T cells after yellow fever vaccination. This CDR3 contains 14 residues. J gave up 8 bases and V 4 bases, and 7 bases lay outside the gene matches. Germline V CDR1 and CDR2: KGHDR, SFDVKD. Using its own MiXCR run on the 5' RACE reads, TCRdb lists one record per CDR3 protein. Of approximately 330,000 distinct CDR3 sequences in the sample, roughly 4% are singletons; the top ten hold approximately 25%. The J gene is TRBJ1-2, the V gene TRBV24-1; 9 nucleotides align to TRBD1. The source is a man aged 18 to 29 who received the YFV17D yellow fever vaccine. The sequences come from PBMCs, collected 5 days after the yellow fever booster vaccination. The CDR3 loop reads CATSETGTGNGYTF. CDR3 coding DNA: TGTGCCACCAGTGAAACCGGGACAGGGAACGGCTACACCTTC.